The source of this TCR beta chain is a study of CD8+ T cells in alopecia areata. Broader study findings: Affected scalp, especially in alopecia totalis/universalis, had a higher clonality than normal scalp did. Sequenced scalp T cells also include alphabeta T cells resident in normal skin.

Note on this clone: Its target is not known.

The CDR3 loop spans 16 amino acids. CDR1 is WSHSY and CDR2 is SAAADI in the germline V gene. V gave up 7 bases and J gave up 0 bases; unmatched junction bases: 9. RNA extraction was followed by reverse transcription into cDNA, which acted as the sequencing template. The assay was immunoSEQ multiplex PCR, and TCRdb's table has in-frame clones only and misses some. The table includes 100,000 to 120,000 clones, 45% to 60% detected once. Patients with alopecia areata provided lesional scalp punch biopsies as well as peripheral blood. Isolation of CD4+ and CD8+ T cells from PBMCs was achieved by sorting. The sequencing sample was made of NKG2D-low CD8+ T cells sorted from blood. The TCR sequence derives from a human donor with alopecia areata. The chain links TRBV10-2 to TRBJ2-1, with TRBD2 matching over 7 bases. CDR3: CASIEVGGSSYNEQFF. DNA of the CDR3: TGCGCCAGCATAGAGGTCGGGGGGAGCTCCTACAATGAGCAGTTCTTC.